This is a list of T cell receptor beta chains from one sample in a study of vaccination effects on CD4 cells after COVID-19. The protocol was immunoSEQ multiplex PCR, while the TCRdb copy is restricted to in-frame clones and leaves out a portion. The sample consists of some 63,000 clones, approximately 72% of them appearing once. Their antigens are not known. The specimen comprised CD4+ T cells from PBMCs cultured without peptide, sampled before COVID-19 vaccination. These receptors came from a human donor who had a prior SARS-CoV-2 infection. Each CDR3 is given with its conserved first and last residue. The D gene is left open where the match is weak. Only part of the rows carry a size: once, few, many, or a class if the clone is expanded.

CDR3: CASSIADRDRDEQYF
DNA: TGTGCCAGTAGTATAGCAGACAGGGATCGCGACGAGCAGTACTTC
D: TRBD1
V: TRBV19
J: TRBJ2-7
size: once

CDR3: CASSWRNGNQPQHF
DNA: TGTGCCAGCAGTTGGAGGAATGGCAATCAGCCCCAGCATTTT
D: NA
V: TRBV6-5
J: TRBJ1-5
size: NA

CDR3: CASSFGLSGYNEQFF
DNA: TGTGCTAGCAGCTTTGGTCTCTCCGGCTACAATGAGCAGTTCTTC
D: NA
V: TRBV7-7
J: TRBJ2-1
size: NA

CDR3: CASSNRRGTEAFF
DNA: TGTGCCAGCAGCAACCGGAGGGGCACTGAAGCTTTCTTT
D: NA
V: TRBV7-2
J: TRBJ1-1
size: NA

CDR3: CASSGLVASGYNEQFF
DNA: TGTGCCAGCAGTGGCCTTGTTGCTAGCGGGTACAATGAGCAGTTCTTC
D: TRBD2
V: TRBV2
J: TRBJ2-1
size: NA

CDR3: CASSPAGGTDTQYF
DNA: TGTGCCAGCAGCCCCGCGGGGGGAACAGATACGCAGTATTTT
D: TRBD2
V: TRBV5-4
J: TRBJ2-3
size: NA

CDR3: CASSDTGTTGELFF
DNA: TGCGCCAGCAGCGACACAGGGACCACCGGGGAGCTGTTTTTT
D: NA
V: TRBV5-1
J: TRBJ2-2
size: once

CDR3: CASSRTPGLNNSPLHF
DNA: TGTGCCAGCAGTCGCACCCCTGGACTTAATAATTCACCCCTCCACTTT
D: NA
V: TRBV28
J: TRBJ1-6
size: few

CDR3: CASSMTGRQTEAFF
DNA: TGCGCCAGCAGCATGACAGGGAGGCAAACTGAAGCTTTCTTT
D: TRBD1
V: TRBV5-1
J: TRBJ1-1
size: NA

CDR3: CASSVASAGNTIYF
DNA: TGTGCCAGCAGCGTAGCGTCCGCGGGAAACACCATATATTTT
D: NA
V: TRBV9
J: TRBJ1-3
size: once

CDR3: CASSGTGDQETQYF
DNA: TGTGCCAGTAGTGGAACAGGGGATCAAGAGACCCAGTACTTC
D: TRBD1
V: TRBV19
J: TRBJ2-5
size: NA

CDR3: CASFEQYF
DNA: TGTGCCAGCTTCGAGCAGTACTTC
D: NA
V: TRBV5-8
J: TRBJ2-7
size: few

CDR3: CASSQDATGANTEAFF
DNA: TGTGCCAGCAGCCAAGATGCGACAGGTGCTAACACTGAAGCTTTCTTT
D: NA
V: TRBV4-2
J: TRBJ1-1
size: few

CDR3: CASSLAGAETQYF
DNA: TGCGCCAGCAGCTTGGCGGGGGCTGAGACCCAGTACTTC
D: NA
V: TRBV5-1
J: TRBJ2-5
size: once

CDR3: CASSQSSGGGSPLHF
DNA: TGTGCCAGCAGCCAATCATCAGGGGGGGGTTCACCCCTCCACTTT
D: TRBD1
V: TRBV16
J: TRBJ1-6
size: NA

CDR3: CASSLDRGDGYTF
DNA: TGTGCCAGCAGCTTAGACAGGGGAGATGGCTACACCTTC
D: TRBD1
V: TRBV7-2
J: TRBJ1-2
size: few

CDR3: CASSLDDSFYGYTF
DNA: TGCGCCAGCAGCCTGGACGATTCATTCTATGGCTACACCTTC
D: NA
V: TRBV5-1
J: TRBJ1-2
size: few

CDR3: CASSQVVGSYGYTF
DNA: TGTGCCAGCAGCCAAGTTGTAGGGAGCTATGGCTACACCTTC
D: NA
V: TRBV3-1/TRBV3-2
J: TRBJ1-2
size: NA

CDR3: CASSLGQPADYGYTF
DNA: TGTGCCAGCAGTCTGGGACAGCCGGCTGACTATGGCTACACCTTC
D: TRBD1
V: TRBV6-5
J: TRBJ1-2
size: few

CDR3: CASSPLAGGHFEQYF
DNA: TGTGCCAGCAGCCCACTAGCGGGAGGGCATTTCGAGCAGTACTTC
D: TRBD2
V: TRBV6-5
J: TRBJ2-7
size: once

CDR3: CASSFPGRDGSYTF
DNA: TGTGCCAGCAGCTTTCCGGGCAGGGATGGGAGCTACACCTTC
D: NA
V: TRBV11-2
J: TRBJ1-2
size: once

CDR3: CASSYGGVSYEQYF
DNA: TGTGCCAGCAGTTATGGAGGGGTGTCTTACGAGCAGTACTTC
D: NA
V: TRBV6-5
J: TRBJ2-7
size: NA

CDR3: CASSNPRVPNTGELFF
DNA: TGTGCCAGCAGCAATCCGAGGGTCCCGAACACCGGGGAGCTGTTTTTT
D: NA
V: TRBV21-1
J: TRBJ2-2
size: NA

CDR3: CASSPHRITRTDTQYF
DNA: TGTGCCAGCAGCCCTCATCGGATCACTAGGACAGATACGCAGTATTTT
D: NA
V: TRBV7-8
J: TRBJ2-3
size: NA

CDR3: CASSSGASSYNEQFF
DNA: TGTGCCAGCAGCTCGGGGGCCAGCTCCTACAATGAGCAGTTCTTC
D: NA
V: TRBV11-2
J: TRBJ2-1
size: NA

CDR3: CASSPTGGTGELFF
DNA: TGTGCCAGCAGTCCCACCGGGGGCACCGGGGAGCTGTTTTTT
D: NA
V: TRBV6-5
J: TRBJ2-2
size: NA

CDR3: CASSQADGRNQPQHF
DNA: TGCGCCAGCAGCCAAGCGGACGGTCGTAATCAGCCCCAGCATTTT
D: NA
V: TRBV4-1
J: TRBJ1-5
size: few

CDR3: CASNSYGSPLHF
DNA: TGTGCCAGCAATTCGTACGGTTCACCCCTCCACTTT
D: NA
V: TRBV6-5
J: TRBJ1-6
size: NA

CDR3: CASKTTGELFF
DNA: TGTGCCAGCAAAACAACCGGGGAGCTGTTTTTT
D: NA
V: TRBV6-5
J: TRBJ2-2
size: few

CDR3: CASSQTSGGGADTQYF
DNA: TGTGCCAGCAGCCAAACTAGCGGAGGCGGGGCAGATACGCAGTATTTT
D: TRBD2
V: TRBV7-9
J: TRBJ2-3
size: NA

CDR3: CASSVAGGRPDTQYF
DNA: TGTGCCAGCAGCGTAGCGGGAGGACGCCCAGATACGCAGTATTTT
D: TRBD2
V: TRBV9
J: TRBJ2-3
size: few

CDR3: CSASRSYGYTF
DNA: TGCAGTGCTAGTAGGAGTTATGGCTACACCTTC
D: NA
V: TRBV20-1
J: TRBJ1-2
size: NA

CDR3: CASCYPDSSGANVLTF
DNA: TGTGCCAGCTGCTACCCCGATTCCTCTGGGGCCAACGTCCTGACTTTC
D: NA
V: TRBV6-6
J: TRBJ2-6
size: once

CDR3: CASSLVGVQLTGELFF
DNA: TGTGCCAGCAGCTTAGTCGGAGTACAGCTCACCGGGGAGCTGTTTTTT
D: NA
V: TRBV7-9
J: TRBJ2-2
size: NA

CDR3: CASSFRNEQFF
DNA: TGTGCCAGCAGCTTCCGGAATGAGCAGTTCTTC
D: NA
V: TRBV7-2
J: TRBJ2-1
size: NA

CDR3: CASSIGISRGTDTQYF
DNA: TGTGCCAGTAGTATTGGAATATCTCGAGGCACAGATACGCAGTATTTT
D: NA
V: TRBV19
J: TRBJ2-3
size: NA

CDR3: CASSSDRVGIEAFF
DNA: TGTGCCAGCAGCAGCGACAGGGTGGGCATTGAAGCTTTCTTT
D: TRBD1
V: TRBV6-5
J: TRBJ1-1
size: NA

CDR3: CASSEWGRSNEKLFF
DNA: TGTGCCAGCAGTGAATGGGGCCGTTCTAATGAAAAACTGTTTTTT
D: NA
V: TRBV2
J: TRBJ1-4
size: NA

CDR3: CASSLTGPANYGYTF
DNA: TGTGCCAGCAGCTTGACAGGCCCAGCTAACTATGGCTACACCTTC
D: NA
V: TRBV11-1
J: TRBJ1-2
size: NA

CDR3: CASSEALRGNEQFF
DNA: TGTGCCAGCAGTGAAGCGCTTCGGGGAAATGAGCAGTTCTTC
D: NA
V: TRBV2
J: TRBJ2-1
size: NA

CDR3: CSATGTGRQYF
DNA: TGCAGTGCTACCGGGACAGGGCGGCAGTACTTC
D: TRBD1
V: TRBV20-1
J: TRBJ2-7
size: NA

CDR3: CASSPSRGGETQYF
DNA: TGTGCTAGCAGCCCCAGTAGGGGTGGCGAGACCCAGTACTTC
D: NA
V: TRBV7-7
J: TRBJ2-5
size: NA

CDR3: CASSQGDSALYNEQFF
DNA: TGTGCCAGCAGCCAAGGAGACTCCGCTCTCTACAATGAGCAGTTCTTC
D: NA
V: TRBV14
J: TRBJ2-1
size: NA

CDR3: CASSLLGGLTSYF
DNA: TGTGCCAGCAGCTTACTTGGCGGACTTACTAGCTACTTC
D: NA
V: TRBV7-9
J: TRBJ2-7
size: NA

CDR3: CASSPLGGGYEQYF
DNA: TGTGCCAGCTCACCTCTTGGGGGGGGGTACGAGCAGTACTTC
D: TRBD2
V: TRBV18
J: TRBJ2-7
size: NA

CDR3: CAWKKGADGYTF
DNA: TGTGCCTGGAAGAAGGGGGCGGATGGCTACACCTTC
D: TRBD1
V: TRBV30
J: TRBJ1-2
size: few

CDR3: CASSVTSDTDTQYF
DNA: TGTGCCAGCAGCGTAACTAGCGACACAGATACGCAGTATTTT
D: TRBD2
V: TRBV11-3
J: TRBJ2-3
size: NA

CDR3: CASSNAGTSGLDSYEQYF
DNA: TGTGCCAGCAGTAACGCAGGGACTAGCGGACTAGACTCCTACGAGCAGTACTTC
D: TRBD2
V: TRBV6-7
J: TRBJ2-7
size: NA

CDR3: CASGLAHTGDPAEETQYF
DNA: TGTGCTAGTGGTTTGGCGCACACAGGGGACCCGGCAGAAGAGACCCAGTACTTC
D: TRBD1
V: TRBV12-5
J: TRBJ2-5
size: NA

CDR3: CASSWTVSTDTQYF
DNA: TGTGCCAGCAGCTGGACGGTGAGCACAGATACGCAGTATTTT
D: NA
V: TRBV6-6
J: TRBJ2-3
size: NA

CDR3: CASRIPGGLGTGELFF
DNA: TGCGCCAGCAGGATTCCAGGGGGGCTAGGCACCGGGGAGCTGTTTTTT
D: NA
V: TRBV23-1
J: TRBJ2-2
size: NA

CDR3: CASSLQGFSYTF
DNA: TGTGCCAGCAGCTTGCAGGGCTTTAGCTACACCTTC
D: NA
V: TRBV7-2
J: TRBJ1-2
size: NA

CDR3: CASSVDPYTDGETQYF
DNA: TGTGCCAGCAGCGTAGATCCATATACCGACGGGGAGACCCAGTACTTC
D: NA
V: TRBV9
J: TRBJ2-5
size: NA

CDR3: CASSGTSGGSNEQFF
DNA: TGTGCCAGCAGCGGCACTAGCGGGGGGTCCAATGAGCAGTTCTTC
D: TRBD2
V: TRBV7-6
J: TRBJ2-1
size: NA

CDR3: CASSYEGRNYGYTF
DNA: TGTGCCAGCAGTTACGAGGGCAGGAACTATGGCTACACCTTC
D: NA
V: TRBV6-6
J: TRBJ1-2
size: NA